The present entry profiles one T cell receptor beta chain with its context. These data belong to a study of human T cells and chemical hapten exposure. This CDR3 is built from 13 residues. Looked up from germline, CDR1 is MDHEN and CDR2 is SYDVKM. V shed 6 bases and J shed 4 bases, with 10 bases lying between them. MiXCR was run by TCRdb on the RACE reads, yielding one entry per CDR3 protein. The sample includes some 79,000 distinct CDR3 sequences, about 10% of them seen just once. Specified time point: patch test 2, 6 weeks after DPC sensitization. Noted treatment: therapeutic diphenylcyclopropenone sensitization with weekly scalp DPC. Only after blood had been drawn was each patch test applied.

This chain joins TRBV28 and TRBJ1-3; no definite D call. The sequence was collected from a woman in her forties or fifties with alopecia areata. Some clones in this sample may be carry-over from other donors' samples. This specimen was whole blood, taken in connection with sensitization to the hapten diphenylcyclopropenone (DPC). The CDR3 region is CASSPSKGNTIYF. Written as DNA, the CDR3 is TGTGCCAGCAGCCCCTCAAAAGGAAACACCATATATTTT.